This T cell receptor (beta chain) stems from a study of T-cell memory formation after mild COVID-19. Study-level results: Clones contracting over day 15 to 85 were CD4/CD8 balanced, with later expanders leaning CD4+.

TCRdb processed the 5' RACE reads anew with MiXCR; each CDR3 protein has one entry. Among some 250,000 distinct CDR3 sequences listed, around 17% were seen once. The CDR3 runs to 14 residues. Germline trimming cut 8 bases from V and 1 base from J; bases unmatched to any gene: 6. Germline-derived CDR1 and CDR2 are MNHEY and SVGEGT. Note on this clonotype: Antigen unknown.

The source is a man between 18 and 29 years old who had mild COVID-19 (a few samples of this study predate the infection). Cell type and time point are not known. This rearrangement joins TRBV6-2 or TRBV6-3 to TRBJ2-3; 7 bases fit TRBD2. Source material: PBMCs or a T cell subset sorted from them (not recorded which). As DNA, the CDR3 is TGTGCCAGCGGAGGACTAGACCGCACAGATACGCAGTATTTT. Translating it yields CASGGLDRTDTQYF.